This entry lists 32 T cell receptor beta chains sequenced from one sample in a study of blood T cell repertoires in COVID-19. Data came from immunoSEQ multiplex PCR; TCRdb stores just in-frame clones and leaves some out. This table holds under 350,000 clones, under 90% found once. Sequencing was carried out using PBMCs or T cells enriched from blood (not recorded which). These receptors were taken from a woman aged 40 to 50 who had recovered from COVID-19.

This clone has only one observation. V and J are TRBV4-1 and TRBJ1-2; 7 nucleotides align to TRBD1. Per the germline V gene, CDR1 is MGHRA and CDR2 is YSYEKL. There are 15 residues in the CDR3. V lost 5 bases to trimming and J lost 4 bases; unmatched junction nucleotides: 10. The CDR3 DNA follows: TGCGCCAGCAGCTTCCGACAGGGCGCTACCTATGGCTACACCTTC. Encoded protein: CASSFRQGATYGYTF.

In its sample, this clone was seen a few times. The V gene is TRBV2, the J gene TRBJ2-7; 7 bases are a match to TRBD2. The CDR3 spans 13 residues. Germline CDR1 SNHLY, CDR2 FYNNEI. V lost 6 bases to trimming and J lost 4 bases; unmatched junction nucleotides: 6. The CDR3 spells CASSRLAGYEQYF. Written as DNA, the CDR3 is TGTGCCAGCAGCCGACTAGCTGGGTACGAGCAGTACTTC.

This rearrangement joins TRBV6-5 to TRBJ2-7, with 7 bases lining up with TRBD1. CDR3 length: 12 amino acids. The germline gives CDR1 MNHEY, CDR2 SVGAGI. V lost 9 bases and J lost 2; bases outside the gene matches: 4. CDR3 nucleotide sequence: TGTGCCAGTAGGACAGGTACCTACGAGCAGTACTTC. Its translation: CASRTGTYEQYF.

The chain couples TRBV3-1 (or the pseudogene TRBV3-2) to TRBJ2-5, with 14 bases matching TRBD2. Germline V gene data show CDR1 as LGHDT and CDR2 as YNNKEL (reference sequence). V lost 4 bases to trimming and J lost 4 bases; unmatched junction nucleotides: 8. The CDR3 has 17 amino acids. CDR3 in amino acids: CASSLGLAGGVGETQYF. The CDR3 region has the DNA TGTGCCAGCAGCCTCGGACTAGCGGGGGGTGTAGGAGAGACCCAGTACTTC.

The J gene is TRBJ2-1, the V gene TRBV29-1; TRBD1 might be the D (6 bases). Germline lookup yields CDR1 SQVTM and CDR2 ANQGSEA. The V end lost 5 bases, the J end lost 2 bases, and 16 bases lay between the germline ends. This CDR3 region has 15 residues. DNA of the CDR3: TGCAGCGTTCAATTGGACAGTCTGGCCTACAATGAGCAGTTCTTC. Encoded protein: CSVQLDSLAYNEQFF.

The V and J genes are TRBV6-2 or TRBV6-3 and TRBJ2-3, with 12 bases fitting TRBD2. V gave up 6 bases and J gave up 2 bases; unmatched junction bases: 6. The V gene's germline CDR1 is MNHEY and CDR2 SVGEGT. The CDR3 runs to 16 residues. CDR3 in amino acids: CASSRLAGALTDTQYF. CDR3 DNA sequence: TGTGCCAGCAGCCGACTAGCGGGAGCCCTCACAGATACGCAGTATTTT.

CDR3 in DNA: TGTGCCAGTAGTAAGCAACAGTCGAACACTGAAGCTTTCTTT. It yields the protein CASSKQQSNTEAFF. V usage is TRBV19 and J usage is TRBJ1-1, with D unresolved. With 4 bases removed from V and 1 base from J, the gap between germline ends came to 10 bases. The CDR3 is 14 residues long. Germline CDR1 LNHDA, CDR2 SQIVND (reference sequence).

The chain recombines TRBV30 with TRBJ2-7; 7 nucleotides agree with TRBD2. Trimming took 3 bases from V and 3 from J; bases not matched to a gene: 20. In germline, CDR1 is GTSNPN, CDR2 SVGIG (reference sequence). This CDR3 is built from 18 residues. The CDR3 DNA reads as TGTGCCTGGAGCTTCGCGCGGGGGAGAACTCGTTACGGCTACGAGCAGTACTTC. The encoded protein is CAWSFARGRTRYGYEQYF.

Turning to this clone: Other DNA sequences of this sample code for an identical CDR3. The gene calls are TRBV7-2 and TRBJ2-5, with TRBD2 matching over 12 bases. Germline CDR1 and CDR2: SGHTA and FQGNSA. Unmatched junction bases numbered 2, after V lost 1 base and J lost 2 bases. CDR3 size: 16 residues. In DNA form, the CDR3 reads TGTGCCAGCAGCTTAGTGGGGACTAGCGGGCAAGAGACCCAGTACTTC. Protein product: CASSLVGTSGQETQYF.

The chain links TRBV6-5 to TRBJ1-3; a weak D match, TRBD1 (6 bases). The ends were cut back, 2 bases at V and 2 bases at J, with 10 bases in the middle. Germline assignment: CDR1 MNHEY and CDR2 SVGAGI. The CDR3 contains 15 residues. Here the CDR3 reads CASSYRGSAGNTIYF. The CDR3 DNA is TGTGCCAGCAGTTACAGGGGGTCCGCTGGAAACACCATATATTTT.

V gene TRBV30 combines with J gene TRBJ1-2; 7 bases match TRBD1. The J segment lost 8 bases and the V segment lost 3 bases, leaving 9 bases of the junction unmatched. Germline CDR1 and CDR2: GTSNPN and SVGIG (reference sequence). The CDR3 contains 13 residues. CDR3 nucleotide sequence: TGTGCCTGGAGCTCAACAGGGGAGGTCGGCTACACCTTC. This translates into CAWSSTGEVGYTF. The full variable domain, with the rest looked up from reference TRBV30 and TRBJ1-2, is SQTIHQWPATLVQPVGSPLSLECTVEGTSNPNLYWYRQAAGRGLQLLFYSVGIGQISSEVPQNLSASRPQDRQFILSSKKLLLSDSGFYLCAWSSTGEVGYTFGSGTRLTVV.

This chain connects TRBV7-3 to TRBJ1-2; TRBD1 aligns across 7 bases. Germline trimming cut 5 bases from V and 5 bases from J; bases unmatched to any gene: 11. The germline V gene encodes CDR1 SGHTA and CDR2 FQGTGA. This CDR3 comprises 15 residues. The CDR3 bases are TGTGCCAGCAGCCAGGGGGGACGGAGAGATTATGGCTACACCTTC. This translates into CASSQGGRRDYGYTF.

CDR3 protein: CASSFRAGSSGNTIYF. The CDR3 DNA follows: TGTGCCAGTAGTTTCCGGGCGGGGAGCTCTGGAAACACCATATATTTT. The chain combines TRBV19 with TRBJ1-3; D remains ambiguous. The germline gives CDR1 LNHDA, CDR2 SQIVND (reference sequence). The CDR3 sequence is 16 residues long. The germline V and J ends were trimmed by 5 bases and 0 bases, with 14 bases remaining between them.

The chain employs TRBV7-3 and TRBJ2-4, with TRBD2 matching over 16 bases. The CDR3 is 17 amino acids. J was trimmed by 0 bases and V by 6 bases; bases with no gene match: 2. Germline V lookup: CDR1 SGHTA, CDR2 FQGTGA. CDR3 DNA sequence: TGTGCCAGCAGGGGGACTAGCGGGAGGGTAGCCAAAAACATTCAGTACTTC. Its translation: CASRGTSGRVAKNIQYF.

This CDR3 reads CASSSIAGFGNEQFF. CDR3 nucleotides: TGTGCCAGCAGCTCCATTGCAGGGTTTGGCAATGAGCAGTTCTTC. The chain is built from TRBV11-2 and TRBJ2-1; TRBD1 is a possible D gene (5 bases). The CDR3 sequence is 15 residues long. Per the germline V gene, CDR1 is SGHAT and CDR2 is FQNNGV. Trimming took 4 bases from V and 6 from J, leaving 16 bases between them.

The chain has TRBV5-1 and TRBJ1-1; D is unresolved. CDR1 SGHRS and CDR2 YFSETQ come from the germline V gene. This CDR3 region has 13 residues. Trimming pared 1 base from V and 4 bases from J, leaving 8 bases between. The CDR3 DNA reads TGCGCCAGCAGCTTGTCCGGGGTCACTGAAGCTTTCTTT. It codes for CASSLSGVTEAFF. The full variable domain, its missing parts supplied by reference TRBV5-1 and TRBJ1-1, is KAGVTQTPRYLIKTRGQQVTLSCSPISGHRSVSWYQQTPGQGLQFLFEYFSETQRNKGNFPGRFSGRQFSNSRSEMNVSTLELGDSALYLCASSLSGVTEAFFGQGTRLTVV.

This clone was seen a single time. This chain joins TRBV27 and TRBJ2-7, with 9 bases that match TRBD1. Germline CDR1 is MNHEY and CDR2 is SMNVEV (reference sequence). The CDR3 extends over 13 amino acids. The junction had 0 bases not matched to a gene; V was cut back by 4 bases and J by 2 bases. Here the CDR3 DNA reads TGTGCCAGCAGTTACAGGGGGCCCTACGAGCAGTACTTC. It specifies CASSYRGPYEQYF.

The chain is built from TRBV7-9 and TRBJ1-1, with D possibly TRBD1 on 6 matching bases. This CDR3 comprises 10 residues. Germline V CDR1 and CDR2: SEHNR, FQNEAQ (reference sequence). CDR3 sequence reads: CAVRGTEAFF. The CDR3, as DNA: TGTGCTGTGAGGGGGACTGAAGCTTTCTTT.

This rearrangement joins TRBV12-5 to TRBJ1-3, with 8 bases fitting TRBD1. The CDR3 extends over 15 amino acids. The V and J ends lost 2 bases and 3 bases, in that order; junction bases with no gene match: 3. CDR1 is LGHNT and CDR2 is FRNRAP in the germline V gene. CDR3 sequence reads: CASGLYGTGGNTIYF. DNA for the CDR3: TGTGCTAGTGGTTTGTACGGGACAGGTGGAAACACCATATATTTT.

The chain employs TRBV7-8 and TRBJ2-7; TRBD2 matches 9 bases. J gave up 2 bases and V 5 bases, and 7 bases lay outside the gene matches. This CDR3 is built from 15 residues. Germline V lookup: CDR1 SGHVS, CDR2 FQNEAQ. The CDR3: CASSPLAGGPYEQYF. The DNA of the CDR3 is TGTGCCAGCAGCCCTCTGGCGGGGGGGCCCTACGAGCAGTACTTC.

The chain carries TRBV6-6 and TRBJ1-6; 8 nucleotides agree with TRBD1. The CDR3 extends over 15 amino acids. Germline CDR1 reads MNHNY; CDR2 reads SVGAGI (reference sequence). Trimming took 6 bases from V and 10 from J; bases not matched to a gene: 11. CDR3 DNA sequence: TGTGCCAGCAGGCAGGACAGGGACGTTCGGTCACCCCTCCACTTT. Translation: CASRQDRDVRSPLHF.

This clone was counted a single time. The chain recombines TRBV19 with TRBJ1-1, with 9 positions matching TRBD1. The CDR3 length is 15 residues. The trim removed 6 bases at V and 4 bases at J, leaving 9 bases unmatched. Per the germline V gene, CDR1 is LNHDA and CDR2 is SQIVND (reference sequence). The CDR3 coding sequence is TGTGCCAGTAGAGATGAGGGACAGGGTGGCACTGAAGCTTTCTTT. This gives the protein CASRDEGQGGTEAFF.

This sequence joins TRBV15 and TRBJ1-5; 8 bases fit TRBD1. The length of the CDR3 is 15 residues. The germline CDR1 and CDR2 sequences are LNHNV and YYDKDF (reference sequence). V lost 4 bases and J lost 4; bases outside the gene matches: 6. The CDR3 region is CATSTLGQANQPQHF. The DNA of the CDR3 is TGTGCCACCAGCACCCTGGGACAGGCAAATCAGCCCCAGCATTTT.

The chain joins TRBV19 to TRBJ1-1, with D possibly being TRBD1 (5 bases). Trimming left V 5 bases short and J 5 bases short, with 21 bases between. This CDR3 has 16 residues. Germline V gene lookup returns CDR1 LNHDA and CDR2 SQIVND (reference sequence). The CDR3 loop is CASSLLFGRVGTEAFF. CDR3 bases: TGTGCCAGTAGTCTACTCTTTGGCAGGGTAGGGACTGAAGCTTTCTTT.

V and J are TRBV9 and TRBJ2-1; TRBD2 might be the D (6 bases). CDR3 size: 14 residues. Germline V gene lookup returns CDR1 SGDLS and CDR2 YYNGEE. The ends were cut back, 0 bases at V and 8 bases at J, with 12 bases in the middle. CDR3 protein: CASSVASRGDEQFF. In nucleotides, the CDR3 is TGTGCCAGCAGCGTAGCCTCGCGGGGCGATGAGCAGTTCTTC.

The chain is built from TRBV5-5 and TRBJ1-2; D is unresolved. This CDR3 spans 13 amino acids. Trimming took 0 bases from V and 7 from J, leaving 10 bases between them. Germline V CDR1 and CDR2: SGHKS, YYEKEE (reference sequence). CDR3 coding DNA: TGTGCCAGCAGCTTGGACGGGATCGGTGGCTACACCTTC. Protein sequence: CASSLDGIGGYTF. The full variable domain, completed using reference TRBV5-5 and TRBJ1-2, is DAGVTQSPTHLIKTRGQQVTLRCSPISGHKSVSWYQQVLGQGPQFIFQYYEKEERGRGNFPDRFSARQFPNYSSELNVNALLLGDSALYLCASSLDGIGGYTFGSGTRLTVV.

This rearrangement joins TRBV7-9 to TRBJ1-1, with a tentative D call TRBD1 (5 bases). The V end lost 4 bases, the J end lost 8 bases, and 17 bases lay between the germline ends. The CDR3 covers 14 residues. CDR1 is SEHNR and CDR2 is FQNEAQ in the germline V gene (reference sequence). This CDR3 is CASSSSGGRLEAFF. CDR3 nucleotide sequence: TGTGCCAGCAGCTCCTCCGGGGGACGTTTAGAAGCTTTCTTT.

The rearrangement uses TRBV5-1 and TRBJ1-1; no clear D. With 3 bases removed from V and 5 bases from J, the gap between germline ends came to 14 bases. This CDR3 is 14 amino acids long. Germline CDR1 SGHRS, CDR2 YFSETQ. CDR3 nucleotide sequence: TGCGCCAGCAGCTCGTGGGCATCGGGGACTGAAGCTTTCTTT. This codes for CASSSWASGTEAFF.

This chain links TRBV19 with TRBJ2-1; D is unclear. The CDR3 is made up of 13 amino acids. Germline V gene data show CDR1 as LNHDA and CDR2 as SQIVND (reference sequence). The V end was cut by 5 bases, the J end by 2 bases, with 7 bases between. CDR3: CASSGLPYNEQFF. The CDR3 DNA reads as TGTGCCAGTAGTGGGCTACCCTACAATGAGCAGTTCTTC.

The chain carries TRBV7-8 and TRBJ2-7; D gene ambiguous. The CDR3 covers 12 residues. The germline V gene encodes CDR1 SGHVS and CDR2 FQNEAQ. V was cut by 5 bases and J by 4 bases, with 9 bases left in between. DNA for the CDR3: TGTGCCAGCAGCCCCGCAGGTTACGAGCAGTACTTC. This codes for CASSPAGYEQYF.

The chain has TRBV7-2 and TRBJ1-2; TRBD1 agrees at 8 bases. V dropped 2 bases and J dropped 8; count of bases not matched to a gene: 7. Germline V gene data show CDR1 as SGHTA and CDR2 as FQGNSA. CDR3 length: 14 residues. The CDR3 loop is CASSLWNRGDGYTF. The CDR3 DNA reads as TGTGCCAGCAGCTTATGGAACAGGGGGGACGGCTACACCTTC.

The chain employs TRBV5-4 and TRBJ1-2, with D maybe TRBD1 (6 bases). There are 14 residues in the CDR3. Trimming removed 2 bases at V and 8 bases at J, with 16 bases between. Germline CDR1 reads SGHNT; CDR2 reads YYREEE (reference sequence). CDR3 sequence reads: CASSLGRGMGGYTF. The CDR3 DNA reads TGTGCCAGCAGCTTAGGCAGGGGAATGGGAGGCTACACCTTC.